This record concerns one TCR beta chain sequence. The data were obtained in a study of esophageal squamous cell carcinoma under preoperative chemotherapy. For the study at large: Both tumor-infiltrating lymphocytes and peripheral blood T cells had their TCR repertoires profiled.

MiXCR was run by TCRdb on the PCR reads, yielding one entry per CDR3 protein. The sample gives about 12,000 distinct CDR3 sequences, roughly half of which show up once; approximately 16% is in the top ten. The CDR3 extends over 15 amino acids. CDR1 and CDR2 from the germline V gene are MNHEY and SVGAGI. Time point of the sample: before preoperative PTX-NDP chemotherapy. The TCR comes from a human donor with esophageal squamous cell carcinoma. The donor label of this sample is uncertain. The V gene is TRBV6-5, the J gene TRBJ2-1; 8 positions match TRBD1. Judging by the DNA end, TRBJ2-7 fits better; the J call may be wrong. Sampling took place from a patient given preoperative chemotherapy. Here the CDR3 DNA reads TGTGCCAGCAGTTCGTGGGACAGGCGTACCTACGAGCAGTACTTC. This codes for CASSSWDRRTYEQYF.